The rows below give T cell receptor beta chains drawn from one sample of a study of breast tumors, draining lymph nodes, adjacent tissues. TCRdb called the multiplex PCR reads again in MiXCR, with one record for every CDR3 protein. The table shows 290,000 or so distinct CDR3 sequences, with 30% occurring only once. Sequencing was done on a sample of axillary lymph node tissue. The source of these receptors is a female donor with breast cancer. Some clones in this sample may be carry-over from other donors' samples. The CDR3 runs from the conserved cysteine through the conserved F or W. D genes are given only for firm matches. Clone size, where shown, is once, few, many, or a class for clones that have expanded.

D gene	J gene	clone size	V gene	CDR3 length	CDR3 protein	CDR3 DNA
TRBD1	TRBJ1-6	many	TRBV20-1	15	CSARVNRGWDSPLHF	TGCAGTGCTAGGGTTAACAGGGGATGGGATTCACCCCTCCACTTT
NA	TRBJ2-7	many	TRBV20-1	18	CSAREKLRERVRSYEQYF	TGCAGTGCTAGAGAAAAATTACGGGAGCGAGTGAGATCCTACGAGCAGTACTTC
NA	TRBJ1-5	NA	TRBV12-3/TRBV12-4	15	CASSLQITNNQPQHF	TGTGCCAGCAGTTTGCAAATTACTAACAATCAGCCCCAGCATTTT
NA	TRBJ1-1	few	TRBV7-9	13	CASSLALSAEAFF	TGTGCCAGCAGCTTAGCCTTAAGCGCGGAAGCTTTCTTT
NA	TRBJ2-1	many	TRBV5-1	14	CASSFQGVSNEQFF	TGCGCCAGCAGCTTCCAAGGGGTTTCGAATGAGCAGTTCTTC
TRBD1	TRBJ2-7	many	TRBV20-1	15	CSARTRTGIPLEQYF	TGCAGTGCTAGAACGCGGACAGGGATACCACTCGAGCAGTACTTC
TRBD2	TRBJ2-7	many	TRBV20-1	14	CSAIPSGRSYEQYF	TGCAGTGCTATCCCGAGCGGGAGGTCTTACGAGCAGTACTTC
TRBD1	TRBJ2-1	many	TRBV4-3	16	CASSQHTGTGVGEQFF	TGCGCCAGCAGCCAACACACCGGGACAGGTGTAGGTGAGCAGTTCTTC
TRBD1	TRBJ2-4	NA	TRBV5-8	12	CASSRQGNIQYF	TGTGCCAGCAGCCGACAGGGGAACATTCAGTACTTC
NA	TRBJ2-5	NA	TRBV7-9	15	CASSGPGTPQETQYF	TGTGCCAGCAGCGGCCCCGGGACTCCCCAAGAGACCCAGTACTTC
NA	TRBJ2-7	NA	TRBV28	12	CASRAGRFEQYF	TGTGCCAGCAGGGCGGGCCGCTTCGAGCAGTACTTC
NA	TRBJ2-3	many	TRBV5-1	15	CASSFQGFSTDTQYF	TGCGCCAGCAGCTTTCAGGGGTTCAGCACAGATACGCAGTATTTT
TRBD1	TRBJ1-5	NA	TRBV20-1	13	CSAWDRDDQPQHF	TGCAGTGCTTGGGACAGGGACGATCAGCCCCAGCATTTT
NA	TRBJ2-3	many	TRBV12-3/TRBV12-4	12	CASSLDRGTQYF	TGTGCCAGCAGTTTGGATCGGGGGACCCAGTATTTT
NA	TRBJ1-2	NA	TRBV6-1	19	CASSEFWLGGVDPGYGYTF	TGTGCCAGCAGTGAATTTTGGTTGGGGGGCGTCGACCCCGGCTATGGCTACACCTTC
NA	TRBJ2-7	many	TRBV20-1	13	CSAAHLLTYEQYF	TGCAGTGCAGCGCATCTTCTCACCTACGAGCAGTACTTC
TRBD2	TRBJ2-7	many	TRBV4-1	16	CASSPVGRVRTYEQYF	TGCGCCAGCAGCCCAGTGGGGAGGGTCCGAACCTACGAGCAGTACTTC
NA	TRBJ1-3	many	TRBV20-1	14	CSARRDIGKNTIYF	TGCAGTGCGAGGCGGGACATTGGAAAGAACACCATATATTTT
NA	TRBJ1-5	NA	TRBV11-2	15	CASSLGGGAGEPQHF	TGTGCCAGCAGCTTAGGTGGGGGGGCCGGGGAGCCCCAGCATTTT
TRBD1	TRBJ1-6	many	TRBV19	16	CASSPLGTGGVSPLHF	TGTGCCAGTAGCCCCTTAGGGACAGGAGGAGTTTCACCCCTCCACTTT
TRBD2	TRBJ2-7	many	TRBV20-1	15	CSAKTLAGQRNEQYF	TGCAGTGCTAAAACACTAGCGGGGCAGAGAAACGAGCAGTACTTC
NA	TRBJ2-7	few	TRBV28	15	CASSLTGSVAYEQYF	TGTGCCAGCAGTTTAACGGGCTCCGTTGCCTACGAGCAGTACTTC
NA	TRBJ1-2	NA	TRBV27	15	CASSLSWTAQAGYTF	TGTGCCAGCAGTTTATCTTGGACAGCCCAGGCTGGCTACACCTTC
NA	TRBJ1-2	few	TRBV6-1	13	CASSPNREAGYTF	TGTGCCAGCAGTCCCAACAGGGAAGCCGGCTACACCTTC
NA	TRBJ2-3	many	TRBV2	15	CASTGDGLPTDTQYF	TGTGCCAGCACCGGCGACGGCCTTCCCACAGATACGCAGTATTTT
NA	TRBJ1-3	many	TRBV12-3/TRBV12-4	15	CASSLLGFSGNTIYF	TGTGCCAGCAGCCTACTAGGGTTTTCTGGAAACACCATATATTTT
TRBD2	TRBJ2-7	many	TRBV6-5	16	CASRSRTSGRGNEQYF	TGTGCCAGCAGGTCCCGGACTAGCGGGAGGGGCAACGAGCAGTACTTC
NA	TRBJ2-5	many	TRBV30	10	CAWMETALRF	TGTGCCTGGATGGAGACAGCCTTGAGATTC
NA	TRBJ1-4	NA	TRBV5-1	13	CASSLMVDENLFF	TGCGCCAGCAGCTTGATGGTCGATGAAAACCTATTTTTT
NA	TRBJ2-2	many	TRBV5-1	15	CASSQTRPNTGELFF	TGCGCCAGCAGTCAGACTAGACCAAACACCGGGGAGCTGTTTTTT
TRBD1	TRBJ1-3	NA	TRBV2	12	CVRQGEGNTIYF	TGTGTCAGGCAGGGGGAGGGAAACACCATATACTTT
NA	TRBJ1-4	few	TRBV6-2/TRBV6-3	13	CASSYSSSGKLFF	TGTGCCAGCAGTTACTCGAGCAGTGGTAAACTGTTTTTT
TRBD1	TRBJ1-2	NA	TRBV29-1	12	CSVDQGENGYTF	TGCAGCGTTGATCAGGGGGAGAATGGCTACACCTTC
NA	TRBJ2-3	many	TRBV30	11	CACRGRDTQYF	TGTGCCTGCCGTGGTCGGGATACGCAGTATTTT
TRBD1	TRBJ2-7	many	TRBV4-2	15	CASSQEGQGAYEQYF	TGTGCCAGCAGCCAAGAGGGGCAGGGGGCTTACGAGCAGTACTTC
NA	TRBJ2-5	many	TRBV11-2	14	CASSLYGAEETQYF	TGTGCCAGCAGCTTGTACGGGGCTGAAGAGACCCAGTACTTC
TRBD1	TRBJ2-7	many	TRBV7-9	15	CASSFPGTGIYEQYF	TGTGCCAGCAGCTTCCCCGGGACAGGTATCTACGAGCAGTACTTC
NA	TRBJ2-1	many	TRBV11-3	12	CASSLDSDEQFF	TGTGCCAGCAGCTTAGATAGCGATGAGCAGTTCTTC
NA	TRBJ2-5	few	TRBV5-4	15	CASSLSVPEGETQYF	TGTGCCAGCAGCTTGAGTGTTCCGGAGGGAGAGACCCAGTACTTC
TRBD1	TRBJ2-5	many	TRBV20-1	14	CSAGDRVFGETQYF	TGCAGTGCTGGCGACAGGGTGTTCGGGGAGACCCAGTACTTC
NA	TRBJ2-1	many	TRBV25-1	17	CASSARTDFFSYNEQFF	TGTGCCAGCAGTGCCCGGACAGACTTCTTTTCCTACAATGAGCAGTTCTTC
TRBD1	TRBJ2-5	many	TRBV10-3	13	CAIRTGTEETQYF	TGTGCCATCAGGACGGGGACAGAGGAGACCCAGTACTTC
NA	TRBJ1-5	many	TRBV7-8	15	CASSFDDAPNQPQHF	TGTGCCAGCAGCTTCGACGATGCTCCAAATCAGCCCCAGCATTTT
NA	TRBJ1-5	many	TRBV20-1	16	CSASTGMGSRNQPQHF	TGCAGTGCTAGTACGGGGATGGGTTCGCGCAATCAGCCCCAGCATTTT
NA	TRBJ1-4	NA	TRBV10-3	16	CAISGGRLATNEELFF	TGTGCCATCAGTGGGGGACGCCTTGCAACTAATGAAGAACTGTTTTTT
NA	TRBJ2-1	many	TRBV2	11	CASSVDNEQFF	TGTGCCAGCAGTGTGGATAATGAGCAGTTCTTC
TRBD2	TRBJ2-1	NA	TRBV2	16	CASGESGLAGNNEQSF	TGTGCCAGCGGTGAATCTGGGCTAGCGGGCAACAATGAGCAGTCCTTC
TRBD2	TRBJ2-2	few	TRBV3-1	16	CASSLTSGRARGELFF	TGTGCCAGCAGCTTGACTAGCGGGAGGGCCCGCGGGGAGCTGTTTTTT
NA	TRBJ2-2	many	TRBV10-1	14	CASSERLTGGELFF	TGCGCCAGCAGTGAGAGGCTGACGGGAGGGGAGCTGTTTTTT
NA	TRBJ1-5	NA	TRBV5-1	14	CASSLEGTDQPQHF	TGCGCCAGCAGCTTGGAGGGAACGGATCAGCCCCAGCATTTT
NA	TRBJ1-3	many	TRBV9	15	CASSVAPGSGNTIYF	TGTGCCAGCAGCGTAGCCCCAGGGTCTGGAAACACCATATATTTT
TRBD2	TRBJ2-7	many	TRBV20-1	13	CSARTSGSYEQYF	TGCAGTGCTAGGACTAGCGGGTCCTACGAGCAGTACTTC
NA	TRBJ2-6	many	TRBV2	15	CASKWESSGANVLTF	TGTGCCAGCAAGTGGGAGTCCTCTGGGGCCAACGTCCTGACTTTC
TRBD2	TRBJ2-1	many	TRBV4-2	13	CASSQDLSSGQFF	TGTGCCAGCAGCCAAGATTTGTCTAGCGGCCAGTTCTTC
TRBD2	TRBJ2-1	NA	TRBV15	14	CATSRIGGVNEQFF	TGTGCCACCAGCAGAATCGGGGGGGTCAATGAGCAGTTCTTC
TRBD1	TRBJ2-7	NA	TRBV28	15	CASSLRAGGNYEQYF	TGTGCCAGCAGTTTAAGGGCAGGGGGTAACTACGAGCAGTACTTC
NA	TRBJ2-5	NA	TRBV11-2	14	CASSPLRSAETQYF	TGTGCCAGCAGCCCTCTCCGGAGTGCAGAGACCCAGTACTTC